These T cell receptor beta chains were read from a single sample in a study of regulatory T cells in long-lasting Graves disease. One entry per CDR3 protein results from TCRdb running MiXCR on the multiplex PCR reads. The sample consists of fewer than 550,000 distinct CDR3 sequences, 16% of them appearing once. The sample was also linked to a second study, of T cells in Graves' hyperthyroidism and ophthalmopathy.

This material consisted of peripheral blood mononuclear cells (PBMCs), taken at new diagnosis, from a patient treated with antithyroid drugs. These receptors all stem from a young woman with Graves disease. Both conserved end residues are part of each CDR3. The order of the fields is clone size, V gene, D gene, J gene, CDR3 protein, CDR3 DNA. D genes are given only for firm matches. Clone sizes are given selectively: once, few, many, or a class where the clone is expanded.

>few|TRBV7-9|NA|TRBJ2-7
CASSTTDGVSYEQYF
TGTGCCAGCAGCACAACGGACGGTGTCTCCTACGAGCAGTACTTC
>many|TRBV5-5|TRBD2|TRBJ2-5
CASSLPLTSGDEETQYF
TGTGCCAGCAGCCTGCCCCTGACTAGCGGGGACGAAGAGACCCAGTACTTC
>many|TRBV6-2/TRBV6-3|TRBD1|TRBJ2-7
CASNRDRAYEQYF
TGTGCCAGCAACCGGGACAGGGCCTACGAGCAGTACTTC
>many|TRBV2|NA|TRBJ1-1
CASSESQSRVTEAFF
TGTGCCAGCAGTGAAAGTCAGTCGAGGGTAACTGAAGCTTTCTTT
>NA|TRBV7-2|NA|TRBJ1-1
CASRPVGYPAGTEAFF
TGTGCCAGCAGGCCGGTGGGATACCCCGCAGGCACTGAAGCTTTCTTT
>few|TRBV7-2|NA|TRBJ2-5
CASSLGGASETQYF
TGTGCCAGCAGCTTGGGGGGCGCTTCGGAGACCCAGTACTTC
>once|TRBV4-1|NA|TRBJ1-2
CASSQVEEFWDYGYTF
TGCGCCAGCAGCCAAGTCGAAGAGTTTTGGGACTATGGCTACACCTTC
>NA|TRBV11-2|NA|TRBJ1-4
CASSLYPGRAEKLFF
TGTGCCAGCAGCTTATACCCAGGGCGGGCTGAAAAACTGTTTTTT
>NA|TRBV20-1|TRBD2|TRBJ2-1
CSARVLSGSSYNEQFF
TGCAGTGCTAGAGTCCTTAGCGGGAGCTCCTACAATGAGCAGTTCTTC
>NA|TRBV10-3|NA|TRBJ2-3
CAISVSIADTQYF
TGTGCCATCAGTGTCAGTATCGCAGATACGCAGTATTTT
>many|TRBV12-3/TRBV12-4|TRBD2|TRBJ2-1
CASSLAGGPNNEQFF
TGTGCCAGCAGTTTAGCGGGAGGGCCGAACAATGAGCAGTTCTTC
>many|TRBV2|NA|TRBJ1-5
CASMGSRNQPQHF
TGTGCCAGCATGGGAAGTAGAAATCAGCCCCAGCATTTT
>many|TRBV3-1|NA|TRBJ2-1
CASSQGGRTWVF
TGTGCCAGCAGCCAAGGGGGGCGGACCTGGGTCTTC
>many|TRBV3-1|TRBD2|TRBJ2-7
CASSQASLAGYEQYF
TGTGCCAGCAGCCAAGCGTCCCTAGCGGGTTACGAGCAGTACTTC
>once|TRBV30|TRBD1|TRBJ1-5
CAWSTGEGGQPQHF
TGTGCCTGGAGTACAGGGGAAGGAGGCCAGCCCCAGCATTTT
>NA|TRBV20-1|NA|TRBJ1-2
CSATGEGYTF
TGCAGTGCTACAGGGGAAGGCTACACCTTC
>many|TRBV15|TRBD2|TRBJ2-1
CATSRTPAGTSIDEQFF
TGTGCCACCAGCAGAACCCCAGCCGGGACTAGCATCGATGAGCAGTTCTTC
>few|TRBV6-1|NA|TRBJ2-5
CASNERSGEETQYF
TGTGCCAGCAACGAACGGTCGGGGGAGGAGACCCAGTACTTC
>many|TRBV28|TRBD1|TRBJ2-7
CASSSGQGPYEQYF
TGTGCCAGCAGCTCAGGACAGGGGCCCTACGAGCAGTACTTC
>NA|TRBV5-4|NA|TRBJ2-1
CASSLERYEQFF
TGTGCCAGCAGCTTGGAAAGGTATGAGCAGTTCTTC
>many|TRBV11-3|NA|TRBJ2-1
CASSQLRSGLGGYNEQFF
TGTGCCAGCAGCCAACTCCGATCTGGGCTAGGAGGGTACAATGAGCAGTTCTTC
>few|TRBV19|NA|TRBJ2-1
CASSFDRFYNEQFF
TGTGCCAGTAGTTTCGACAGGTTTTACAATGAGCAGTTCTTC
>many|TRBV6-2/TRBV6-3|TRBD2|TRBJ2-5
CASSYRLAMGETQYF
TGTGCCAGCAGTTACCGACTAGCGATGGGTGAGACCCAGTACTTC
>few|TRBV7-2|TRBD2|TRBJ2-1
CASSLAGTSQFHSYNEQFF
TGTGCCAGCAGCTTAGCGGGGACTAGCCAATTTCACTCCTACAATGAGCAGTTCTTC
>NA|TRBV15|NA|TRBJ2-7
CATSRTRSYEQYF
TGTGCCACCAGCAGAACCCGAAGTTACGAGCAGTACTTC
>few|TRBV19|NA|TRBJ2-2
CASSSSFRTTGELFF
TGTGCCAGTAGTTCTAGCTTCCGCACCACCGGGGAGCTGTTTTTT
>NA|TRBV15|NA|TRBJ1-4
CATSPRQESRLFF
TGTGCCACCAGCCCACGACAGGAGTCGAGACTGTTTTTT
>many|TRBV28|NA|TRBJ1-5
CASSFGRTHNQPQHF
TGTGCCAGCAGTTTTGGCAGGACCCACAATCAGCCCCAGCATTTT
>many|TRBV20-1|NA|TRBJ2-1
CSASTLIDRSSYNEQFF
TGCAGTGCTAGCACCTTAATTGACCGAAGCTCCTACAATGAGCAGTTCTTC
>many|TRBV5-1|TRBD2|TRBJ2-3
CASSLGSSGGTDTQYF
TGCGCCAGCAGCTTGGGGTCTAGCGGTGGGACAGATACGCAGTATTTT
>few|TRBV7-9|NA|TRBJ2-7
CASSLESDMTSYEQYF
TGTGCCAGCAGCTTAGAATCAGACATGACTTCCTACGAGCAGTACTTC
>many|TRBV11-3|NA|TRBJ1-1
CASSLPGGGTEAFF
TGTGCCAGCAGCCTACCCGGTGGGGGCACTGAAGCTTTCTTT
>many|TRBV20-1|TRBD2|TRBJ2-1
CSATEREEYYNEQFF
TGCAGTGCTACAGAGCGGGAAGAGTACTACAATGAGCAGTTCTTC
>few|TRBV5-1|TRBD2|TRBJ2-3
CASSLEAGAWDTQYF
TGCGCCAGCAGCTTGGAAGCGGGAGCCTGGGATACGCAGTATTTT
>few|TRBV18|TRBD1|TRBJ1-1
CASSPFPTGSVGTEAFF
TGTGCCAGCTCACCATTTCCGACAGGGTCGGTCGGCACTGAAGCTTTCTTT
>NA|TRBV20-1|TRBD1|TRBJ1-1
CSASTGENTEAFF
TGCAGTGCTAGTACAGGGGAGAACACTGAAGCTTTCTTT
>few|TRBV7-2|NA|TRBJ1-2
CASSPKLGGGYTF
TGTGCCAGCAGCCCAAAGCTGGGGGGTGGCTACACCTTC
>NA|TRBV30|NA|TRBJ1-5
CAWSVGTYSNQPQHF
TGTGCCTGGAGTGTAGGCACGTATAGCAATCAGCCCCAGCATTTT
>many|TRBV29-1|NA|TRBJ2-1
CSVYYDRYNEQFF
TGCAGCGTTTACTACGACAGATACAATGAGCAGTTCTTC
>NA|TRBV20-1|NA|TRBJ1-2
CSARVGGRQLSRGGYTF
TGCAGTGCCCGAGTGGGGGGGCGCCAGCTATCCAGGGGCGGCTACACCTTC
>many|TRBV27|NA|TRBJ2-5
CASSYRADTTQYF
TGTGCCAGCAGTTACAGGGCGGATACGACCCAGTACTTC
>once|TRBV4-1|NA|TRBJ2-3
CASSQEPGSDTQYF
TGCGCCAGCAGCCAAGAACCAGGGTCAGATACGCAGTATTTT
>NA|TRBV7-2|NA|TRBJ2-1
CASSLAAGTYNKQFF
TGTGCCAGCAGTTTAGCGGCTGGGACCTACAATAAGCAGTTCTTC
>many|TRBV2|TRBD2|TRBJ2-7
CASRAPGLATYEQYF
TGTGCCAGCAGGGCTCCGGGACTAGCTACCTACGAGCAGTACTTC
>many|TRBV18|NA|TRBJ2-7
CASSPAGTGYEQYF
TGTGCCAGCTCACCAGCAGGGACGGGGTACGAGCAGTACTTC
>many|TRBV20-1|TRBD2|TRBJ2-7
CSAESGRASYEQYF
TGCAGTGCGGAAAGCGGGAGGGCCTCCTACGAGCAGTACTTC
>few|TRBV30|NA|TRBJ1-2
CAWSVLEGLGYTF
TGTGCCTGGAGTGTATTGGAGGGGCTTGGCTACACCTTC